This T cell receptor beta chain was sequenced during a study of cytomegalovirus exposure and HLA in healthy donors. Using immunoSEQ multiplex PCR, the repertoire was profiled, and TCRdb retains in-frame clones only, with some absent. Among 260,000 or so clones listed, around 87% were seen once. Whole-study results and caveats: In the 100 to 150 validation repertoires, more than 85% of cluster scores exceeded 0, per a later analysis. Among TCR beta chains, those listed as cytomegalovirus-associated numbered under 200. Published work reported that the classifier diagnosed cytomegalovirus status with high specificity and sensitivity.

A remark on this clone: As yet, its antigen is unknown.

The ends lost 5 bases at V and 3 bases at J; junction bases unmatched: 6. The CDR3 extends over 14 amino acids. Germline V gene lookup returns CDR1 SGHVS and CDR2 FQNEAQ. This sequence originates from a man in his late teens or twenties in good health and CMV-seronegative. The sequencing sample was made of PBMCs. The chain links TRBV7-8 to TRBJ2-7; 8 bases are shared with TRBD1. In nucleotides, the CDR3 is TGTGCCAGCAGCAGATCGACAGGGGTCTACGAGCAGTACTTC. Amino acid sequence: CASSRSTGVYEQYF.